Presented here are 19 T cell receptor beta chains from one specimen sequenced in a study of OX40 agonist ivuxolimab in advanced cancers. Generated by immunoSEQ multiplex PCR, the TCRdb table keeps only in-frame clones and is missing some. The sample carries more than 50,000 clones, roughly nine tenths recorded once. The material sequenced was CD4+ or CD8+ T cells sorted from blood, taken in a trial of the OX40 agonist ivuxolimab. The receptors come from an adult with an advanced solid tumor such as melanoma, head and neck, liver or kidney cancer.

The gene calls are TRBV30 and TRBJ2-3, with 10 bases aligning to TRBD2. With V trimmed by 0 bases and J by 1 base, 10 bases remained unmatched. Germline assignment: CDR1 GTSNPN and CDR2 SVGIG (reference sequence). The CDR3 length is 18 residues. The CDR3 loop reads CAWSVSSGGAWGTDTQYF. CDR3 bases: TGTGCCTGGAGTGTCTCCAGCGGGGGGGCCTGGGGCACAGATACGCAGTATTTT. The full variable domain, its missing parts supplied by reference TRBV30 and TRBJ2-3, is SQTIHQWPATLVQPVGSPLSLECTVEGTSNPNLYWYRQAAGRGLQLLFYSVGIGQISSEVPQNLSASRPQDRQFILSSKKLLLSDSGFYLCAWSVSSGGAWGTDTQYFGPGTRLTVL.

The V and J genes are TRBV14 and TRBJ2-7; D assignment may be TRBD1 or TRBD2 (5 bases each). The CDR3 is 12 amino acids. Trimming pared 3 bases from V and 10 bases from J, leaving 13 bases between. Germline V gene lookup returns CDR1 SGHDN and CDR2 FVKESK. DNA of the CDR3: TGTGCCAGCAGCCAGCCGGGACGGCGACAGTACTTC. Translating gives CASSQPGRRQYF. The entire variable domain, with the rest obtained from reference TRBV14 and TRBJ2-7, is as follows: EAGVTQFPSHSVIEKGQTVTLRCDPISGHDNLYWYRRVMGKEIKFLLHFVKESKQDESGMPNNRFLAERTGGTYSTLKVQPAELEDSGVYFCASSQPGRRQYFGPGTRLTVT.

CDR3 sequence reads: CASSQEGKTGGAKNYGYTF. As DNA, the CDR3 is TGTGCCAGCAGCCAAGAAGGGAAAACAGGGGGAGCGAAGAACTATGGCTACACCTTC. V is TRBV4-2 and J is TRBJ1-2; 8 nucleotides align to TRBD1. V was clipped by 0 bases and J by 2 bases; unmatched bases: 14. Germline loops: CDR1 LGHNA, CDR2 YNFKEQ. This CDR3 has 19 amino acids.

This clone was seen ten or more times. The chain has TRBV4-1 and TRBJ2-7; TRBD2 matches at 10 bases. Germline V gene lookup returns CDR1 MGHRA and CDR2 YSYEKL. This CDR3 is 15 amino acids long. Trimming cost V 3 bases and J 1 base; bases outside gene matches: 3. The CDR3 region is CASSQTTSGSYEQYF. The DNA of the CDR3 is TGCGCCAGCAGCCAGACGACTAGCGGGTCCTACGAGCAGTACTTC.

This chain connects TRBV9 to TRBJ2-3; 9 positions agree with TRBD2. The CDR3 covers 15 residues. The V gene end was trimmed by 3 bases and the J gene end by 2 bases; junction bases not matched to a gene: 4. Germline V gene data show CDR1 as SGDLS and CDR2 as YYNGEE. The CDR3 spells CASSASGENTDTQYF. In nucleotides, the CDR3 is TGTGCCAGCAGCGCTAGCGGGGAGAACACAGATACGCAGTATTTT.

The genes are TRBV5-1 and TRBJ2-7; TRBD1 might be the D (6 bases). Trimming shortened V by 5 bases and J by 4 bases, and 10 bases separated the two germline ends. Germline V gene data show CDR1 as SGHRS and CDR2 as YFSETQ. This CDR3 comprises 12 residues. The CDR3 DNA is TGCGCCAGCAGGGACAGTTCGTACGAGCAGTACTTC. Its translation is CASRDSSYEQYF. The whole variable domain, remainder taken from reference TRBV5-1 and TRBJ2-7, is KAGVTQTPRYLIKTRGQQVTLSCSPISGHRSVSWYQQTPGQGLQFLFEYFSETQRNKGNFPGRFSGRQFSNSRSEMNVSTLELGDSALYLCASRDSSYEQYFGPGTRLTVT.

The genes are TRBV11-3 and TRBJ1-1; no firm D call. The germline V gene encodes CDR1 SGHNT and CDR2 YENEEA. The CDR3 loop spans 13 amino acids. Trimming shortened V by 0 bases and J by 5 bases, and 7 bases separated the two germline ends. The CDR3, as DNA: TGTGCCAGCAGCTTAGATCGGCAGACTGAAGCTTTCTTT. Translation: CASSLDRQTEAFF.

The chain has TRBV5-1 and TRBJ1-1; D perhaps matches TRBD1 (5 bases). The CDR3 sequence is 13 residues long. Looked up from germline, CDR1 is SGHRS and CDR2 is YFSETQ. Trimming shortened V by 6 bases and J by 5 bases, and 14 bases separated the two germline ends. The CDR3 nucleotides are TGCGCCAGCACCCCCGGAGGGGAGACTGAAGCTTTCTTT. Amino acids: CASTPGGETEAFF.

The rearrangement links TRBV27 to TRBJ2-7, with D possibly being TRBD1 (5 bases). V lost 5 bases to trimming and J lost 6 bases, with 8 bases between them. CDR3 length equals 11 residues. The germline V gene encodes CDR1 MNHEY and CDR2 SMNVEV (reference sequence). In nucleotides, the CDR3 is TGTGCCAGCAGTCCAGGGCGCGAGCAGTACTTC. Encoded protein: CASSPGREQYF.

The J gene is TRBJ2-7, the V gene TRBV4-1; tentatively, D is TRBD2 (5 bases). Trimming pared 1 base from V and 4 bases from J, leaving 8 bases between. This CDR3 region has 13 residues. Germline CDR1 MGHRA, CDR2 YSYEKL. CDR3: CASSQASPYEQYF. In nucleotides, the CDR3 is TGCGCCAGCAGCCAAGCTAGCCCATACGAGCAGTACTTC.

The chain couples TRBV5-1 to TRBJ1-5; TRBD1 is a possible D gene (5 bases). With 6 bases removed from V and 6 bases from J, the gap between germline ends came to 19 bases. This CDR3 contains 15 residues. CDR1 and CDR2 (germline): SGHRS, YFSETQ. The CDR3 is CASTLPGGSGQPQHF. CDR3 DNA: TGCGCCAGCACCCTTCCCGGGGGGAGCGGTCAGCCCCAGCATTTT.

The chain has TRBV9 and TRBJ2-1; 11 positions agree with TRBD1. The CDR3 consists of 14 residues. V trimming: 5 bases; J trimming: 9 bases; junction bases outside the gene matches: 7. Germline V gives CDR1 SGDLS, CDR2 YYNGEE. The CDR3 loop reads CASRPGQGEGEQFF. CDR3 DNA: TGTGCCAGCAGACCGGGACAGGGGGAAGGTGAGCAGTTCTTC.

The V gene is TRBV19, the J gene TRBJ2-1, with a possible D match to TRBD1 (7 bases). The CDR3 consists of 17 residues. Germline CDR1 and CDR2: LNHDA and SQIVND (reference sequence). The V end lost 3 bases, the J end lost 8 bases, and 23 bases lay between the germline ends. The CDR3 is CASSISQGGGLWDEQFF. For the CDR3, the DNA is TGTGCCAGTAGTATCTCTCAGGGGGGAGGCCTCTGGGATGAGCAGTTCTTC.

This chain links TRBV2 with TRBJ1-2; 8 bases agree with TRBD1. Germline-derived CDR1 and CDR2 are SNHLY and FYNNEI. This CDR3 is 15 amino acids long. Trimming cost V 6 bases and J 4 bases; bases outside gene matches: 10. The CDR3 sequence: CASSPGTGGGYGYTF. The CDR3 DNA is TGTGCCAGCAGCCCCGGGACAGGAGGAGGCTATGGCTACACCTTC.

This chain joins TRBV5-8 and TRBJ1-2; D call uncertain. Trimming took off 0 bases at V and 5 bases at J, with 11 bases between the two ends. CDR1 and CDR2 from the germline V gene are SGHTS and YDEGEE. This CDR3 is built from 14 residues. CDR3 in amino acids: CASSLATYRYGYTF. Here the CDR3 DNA reads TGTGCCAGCAGCTTGGCGACTTATCGATATGGCTACACCTTC.

In nucleotides, the CDR3 is TGTGCCAGCAGCGGGAACCAAGAGACCCAGTACTTC. As protein: CASSGNQETQYF. The chain uses TRBV7-9 and TRBJ2-5; D uncertain. The CDR3 consists of 12 residues. Germline V lookup: CDR1 SEHNR, CDR2 FQNEAQ (reference sequence). V shed 5 bases and J shed 0 bases, with 4 bases lying between them.

The gene calls are TRBV27 and TRBJ2-2, with D tentatively TRBD1 (5 bases). This CDR3 is built from 13 residues. Between the trimmed V and J ends, which lost 3 bases and 7 bases, there was a span of 9 bases. Germline V gene data show CDR1 as MNHEY and CDR2 as SMNVEV (reference sequence). CDR3 nucleotides: TGTGCCAGCAGTTTTAGCAGGGTCGGGGAGCTGTTTTTT. Translating it yields CASSFSRVGELFF.

At least ten counts were recorded for this clone. The genes are TRBV19 and TRBJ1-5; D uncertain. The V and J ends lost 7 bases and 0 bases respectively, with 16 bases between them. CDR1 and CDR2 from the germline V gene are LNHDA and SQIVND (reference sequence). The CDR3 is made up of 16 amino acids. The CDR3 region is CASTPVSVDSNQPQHF. The DNA for the CDR3 is TGTGCCAGTACCCCTGTCTCGGTCGATAGCAATCAGCCCCAGCATTTT.

This rearrangement joins TRBV4-1 to TRBJ2-1; 8 bases fit TRBD2. J lost 3 bases, V lost 6 bases, and 7 bases had no gene match. This CDR3 is 15 amino acids long. Germline loops: CDR1 MGHRA, CDR2 YSYEKL. CDR3 region: CASRSLAEDYNEQFF. CDR3 in DNA: TGCGCCAGCAGGTCACTAGCGGAGGACTACAATGAGCAGTTCTTC.